These 28 T cell receptor beta chains share one sample of origin, sequenced in a study of T cell changes during pregnancy in multiple sclerosis. Profiled with immunoSEQ multiplex PCR; TCRdb holds only in-frame clones, not every one. This repertoire shows around 30,000 clones, about 91% found once; its top ten account for roughly 9.7%. The source was CD8+ T cells from peripheral blood mononuclear cells, collected in the first trimester of pregnancy. Every receptor here comes from a female donor with multiple sclerosis, enrolled in a pregnancy study.

This clone is medium-sized (0.01 to 0.1%) within its sample. The chain joins TRBV11-2 to TRBJ2-5, with 8 bases identical to TRBD2. The CDR3 has 15 residues. After removal of 1 base from V and 5 bases from J, the junction contained 6 bases not matched to a gene. The germline V gene encodes CDR1 SGHAT and CDR2 FQNNGV. The CDR3 coding sequence is TGTGCCAGCAGCTTAGCGGGAGGGCCTGGGGAGACCCAGTACTTC. This encodes CASSLAGGPGETQYF.

In DNA form, the CDR3 reads TGCAGCGTTATGGGAGGAGACGACAGATTTGTTCTCGAGCAGTACTTC. Its translation is CSVMGGDDRFVLEQYF. The chain links TRBV29-1 to TRBJ2-7; D might be TRBD2 (6 bases). Germline CDR1 SQVTM, CDR2 ANQGSEA. Between the trimmed V and J ends, which lost 5 bases and 6 bases, there was a span of 26 bases. The CDR3 spans 16 residues.

This chain joins TRBV30 and TRBJ1-1; 9 positions agree with TRBD1. This CDR3 comprises 14 residues. Looked up from germline, CDR1 is GTSNPN and CDR2 is SVGIG (reference sequence). The ends lost 0 bases at V and 1 base at J; junction bases unmatched: 0. The CDR3 region has the DNA TGTGCCTGGAGTGTGGGACAGGGGAACACTGAAGCTTTCTTT. Translating it yields CAWSVGQGNTEAFF.

For the CDR3, the DNA is TGCGCCAGCAGCCAAGACCCTACAGGTGGGGCCAACGTCCTGACTTTC. As protein: CASSQDPTGGANVLTF. The V and J genes are TRBV4-3 and TRBJ2-6; D possibly corresponds to TRBD1 (5 bases). The CDR3 runs to 16 residues. In germline, CDR1 is LGHNA, CDR2 YSLEER. V gave up 0 bases and J gave up 3 bases, with 9 bases separating them.

Here the CDR3 DNA reads TGTGCCAGCAGTGAAATTGCGGCCTCCTACGAGCAGTACTTC. It specifies CASSEIAASYEQYF. The chain uses TRBV6-1 and TRBJ2-7; D uncertain. The CDR3 contains 14 residues. Trimming stripped 2 bases from V and 0 bases from J, with 8 bases between. CDR1 and CDR2 from the germline V gene are MNHNS and SASEGT.

The chain has TRBV2 and TRBJ1-2; TRBD1 agrees at 10 bases. The length of the CDR3 is 15 residues. CDR1 is SNHLY, CDR2 FYNNEI, per germline. After removal of 6 bases from V and 8 bases from J, the junction contained 12 bases not matched to a gene. CDR3 nucleotide sequence: TGTGCCAGCAGCCCGGGACAGGGGTTGCTTGACGGCTACACCTTC. It is translated as CASSPGQGLLDGYTF.

The J gene is TRBJ2-5, the V gene TRBV5-4; D unclear. CDR3 length: 17 residues. Germline CDR1 and CDR2: SGHNT and YYREEE (reference sequence). The germline V and J ends were trimmed by 6 bases and 7 bases, with 28 bases remaining between them. The DNA for the CDR3 is TGTGCCAGCAACCCCGCCGAAGGCCCGTTGAACCCGGGGACCCAGTACTTC. It specifies CASNPAEGPLNPGTQYF.

V is TRBV27 and J is TRBJ2-1, with D tentatively TRBD2 (5 bases). Germline values: CDR1 MNHEY, CDR2 SMNVEV (reference sequence). Deletions cut 9 bases from V and 9 bases from J, with 21 bases between. CDR3 length equals 14 residues. CDR3 coding DNA: TGTGCCAGTCAAAGTTTTCCTGTCGCGGGTGAGCAGTTCTTC. Protein product: CASQSFPVAGEQFF.

This chain connects TRBV4-2 to TRBJ2-7, with D perhaps matching TRBD1 (6 bases). CDR1 LGHNA and CDR2 YNFKEQ come from the germline V gene. Trimming pared 0 bases from V and 2 bases from J, leaving 14 bases between. This CDR3 region has 16 residues. Here the CDR3 DNA reads TGTGCCAGCAGCCAAGAAAGTTGGGGGCAGACCTACGAGCAGTACTTC. Translation gives CASSQESWGQTYEQYF.

This rearrangement joins TRBV7-9 to TRBJ1-1, with 8 bases fitting TRBD1. CDR1 SEHNR and CDR2 FQNEAQ come from the germline V gene (reference sequence). The CDR3 runs 16 residues. V lost 5 bases, J lost 1 base, and 9 bases stayed unmatched. The CDR3 here is CASSTYLGTGNTEAFF. The CDR3 DNA reads as TGTGCCAGCAGCACCTACCTGGGGACAGGGAACACTGAAGCTTTCTTT.

This clone was detected only a few times. Other DNA sequences in the same sample also yield this CDR3. V gene TRBV5-1 combines with J gene TRBJ2-7, with D maybe TRBD2 (7 bases). Trimming removed 3 bases at V and 2 bases at J, with 24 bases between. The CDR3 sequence is 18 residues long. Germline V gene data show CDR1 as SGHRS and CDR2 as YFSETQ. This CDR3 reads CASSSAGGRAGGTYEQYF. As DNA, the CDR3 is TGCGCCAGCAGCTCCGCCGGGGGGCGGGCAGGAGGGACCTACGAGCAGTACTTC.

The chain carries TRBV6-6 and TRBJ2-1, with D perhaps TRBD2 (6 bases). With 5 bases removed from V and 6 bases from J, the gap between germline ends came to 17 bases. Germline lookup yields CDR1 MNHNY and CDR2 SVGAGI (reference sequence). This CDR3 is built from 15 residues. For the CDR3, the DNA is TGTGCCAGCAGTCCCCCGGGAGAAGCGGTCAATGAGCAGTTCTTC. Its translation: CASSPPGEAVNEQFF.

The CDR3 coding sequence is TGTGCCAGCAGTTCCTCCGATACGGTGAACACTGAAGCTTTCTTT. It is translated as CASSSSDTVNTEAFF. This chain uses TRBV6-5 with TRBJ1-1; D not certain. The CDR3 spans 15 residues. Germline loops: CDR1 MNHEY, CDR2 SVGAGI. The V end was cut by 4 bases, the J end by 0 bases, with 12 bases between.

CDR3 bases: TGCAGCGTTGTTGGATACCAGCGGGAGGGTACCCAGACCCAGTACTTC. Protein product: CSVVGYQREGTQTQYF. The chain recombines TRBV29-1 with TRBJ2-5; 10 nucleotides agree with TRBD2. CDR3 length: 16 amino acids. Germline CDR1 and CDR2: SQVTM and ANQGSEA. J was trimmed by 6 bases and V by 4 bases; bases with no gene match: 14. The complete variable domain, with remaining parts taken from reference TRBV29-1 and TRBJ2-5, reads SAVISQKPSRDICQRGTSLTIQCQVDSQVTMMFWYRQQPGQSLTLIATANQGSEATYESGFVIDKFPISRPNLTFSTLTVSNMSPEDSSIYLCSVVGYQREGTQTQYFGPGTRLLVL.

The chain is built from TRBV28 and TRBJ2-1, with TRBD2 matching over 15 bases. V was clipped by 6 bases and J by 8 bases; unmatched bases: 11. The CDR3 contains 17 residues. CDR1 and CDR2 from the germline V gene are MDHEN and SYDVKM. Here the CDR3 DNA reads TGTGCCAGCAGCCAAGGACTAGCGGGAGGGCCTGAAGATGAGCAGTTCTTC. This translates into CASSQGLAGGPEDEQFF.

This clone was observed once. The chain joins TRBV2 to TRBJ2-1; TRBD1 agrees at 7 bases. V shed 6 bases and J 8 bases; nucleotides not matched to a gene: 34. The CDR3 spans 22 residues. In germline, CDR1 is SNHLY, CDR2 FYNNEI. The CDR3 DNA reads TGTGCCAGCAGCGCGACCGGGACAGAGAGTCTGTTGGCGAGTATTCCCAGCGATGAGCAGTTCTTC. This translates into CASSATGTESLLASIPSDEQFF.

CDR3 in DNA: TGTGCCAGCAGTTCTGACACTTACAATGAGCAGTTCTTC. Protein sequence: CASSSDTYNEQFF. The rearrangement joins TRBV27 to TRBJ2-1; D gene uncertain. The length of the CDR3 is 13 residues. In germline, CDR1 is MNHEY, CDR2 SMNVEV (reference sequence). The V end was cut by 4 bases, the J end by 4 bases, with 8 bases between.

V usage is TRBV11-3 and J usage is TRBJ2-3; 7 nucleotides line up with TRBD2. The trim removed 10 bases at V and 1 base at J, leaving 5 bases unmatched. The CDR3 totals 13 residues. Germline CDR1 reads SGHNT; CDR2 reads YENEEA. CDR3 coding DNA: TGTGCCACGCGGGAGCCCGGCACAGATACGCAGTATTTT. It specifies CATREPGTDTQYF. Based on the CDR3 plus reference TRBV11-3 and TRBJ2-3, the full variable domain is EAGVVQSPRYKIIEKKQPVAFWCNPISGHNTLYWYLQNLGQGPELLIRYENEEAVDDSQLPKDRFSAERLKGVDSTLKIQPAELGDSAVYLCATREPGTDTQYFGPGTRLTVL.

V and J are TRBV7-2 and TRBJ2-3; TRBD2 might be the D (7 bases). Germline V gene data show CDR1 as SGHTA and CDR2 as FQGNSA. V was cut by 1 base and J by 5 bases, with 13 bases left in between. The CDR3 contains 15 residues. DNA of the CDR3: TGTGCCAGCAGCTTAGTCGGCGGGGGCGGAGATACGCAGTATTTT. This sequence encodes CASSLVGGGGDTQYF.

The chain recombines TRBV4-3 with TRBJ2-7; 7 positions match TRBD1. With 0 bases clipped from V and 7 bases from J, the junction kept 12 bases outside the gene matches. CDR1 is LGHNA and CDR2 is YSLEER in the germline V gene. This CDR3 is 16 amino acids long. For the CDR3, the DNA is TGCGCCAGCAGCCAAGATCCCGGGGACAGAGGATTGGAGCAGTACTTC. Translated: CASSQDPGDRGLEQYF.

In its sample, this clone is medium-sized. Other DNA sequences in the sample encode the same CDR3. This chain uses TRBV18 with TRBJ2-7; tentative D call: TRBD1 (6 bases). The CDR3 has 14 amino acids. Trimming stripped 3 bases from V and 3 bases from J, with 12 bases between. Germline V CDR1 and CDR2: KGHSH, LQKENI. The CDR3 nucleotides read TGTGCCAGCTCACCCCCCGGACAGAGCTACGAGCAGTACTTC. Residues: CASSPPGQSYEQYF.

This rearrangement joins TRBV9 to TRBJ2-3; 11 bases align to TRBD2. The CDR3 contains 16 residues. Germline V gene data show CDR1 as SGDLS and CDR2 as YYNGEE. V lost 4 bases, J lost 4 bases, and 8 bases stayed unmatched. CDR3 nucleotides: TGTGCCAGCAGCTTACCCCCTAGCGGGGGGTCAGATACGCAGTATTTT. Protein product: CASSLPPSGGSDTQYF.

This sequence joins TRBV7-9 and TRBJ1-2, with a possible D match to TRBD1 (5 bases). The germline gives CDR1 SEHNR, CDR2 FQNEAQ (reference sequence). Trimming shortened V by 5 bases and J by 6 bases, and 22 bases separated the two germline ends. The CDR3 runs 16 residues. The CDR3 DNA reads as TGTGCCAGCAGCCAATCCCGGGACGGAGGGCATCATGGCTACACCTTC. This gives the protein CASSQSRDGGHHGYTF.

In this sample, this clone turned up once. The chain links TRBV7-3 to TRBJ2-1, with D perhaps matching TRBD2 (5 bases). Germline values: CDR1 SGHTA, CDR2 FQGTGA. V was trimmed by 2 bases and J by 5 bases, leaving 13 bases between them. The CDR3 is 15 amino acids. The CDR3 bases are TGTGCCAGCAGCTTATCCGCGGGCGGCCACAATGAGCAGTTCTTC. Its translation is CASSLSAGGHNEQFF.

The chain combines TRBV2 with TRBJ1-5; perhaps TRBD1 as D (5 bases). V lost 6 bases to trimming and J lost 0 bases, with 12 bases between them. The CDR3 sequence is 15 residues long. CDR1 is SNHLY, CDR2 FYNNEI, per germline. CDR3: CASRETDNSNQPQHF. The CDR3 DNA reads TGTGCCAGCAGGGAGACAGACAATAGCAATCAGCCCCAGCATTTT.

The rearrangement links TRBV2 to TRBJ1-2; TRBD1 matches at 12 bases. The CDR3 totals 16 residues. The V and J ends lost 7 bases and 1 base, in that order; junction bases with no gene match: 7. Germline V gene data show CDR1 as SNHLY and CDR2 as FYNNEI. The CDR3, as DNA: TGTGCCAGCAACCCCGGGACAGGGGGCATTAACTATGGCTACACCTTC. Translated, it gives CASNPGTGGINYGYTF.

The gene calls are TRBV9 and TRBJ1-2; TRBD1 agrees at 7 bases. CDR3 length equals 15 residues. Trimming at V came to 0 bases and at J to 2 bases, leaving 4 bases not matched to a gene. The germline V gene has CDR1 SGDLS and CDR2 YYNGEE. In DNA form, the CDR3 reads TGTGCCAGCAGCGTAGGACAGGGCCCGAACTATGGCTACACCTTC. This translates into CASSVGQGPNYGYTF.

A word on this clone: Other DNA sequences in the sample encode the same CDR3. The chain recombines TRBV27 with TRBJ1-1; D may be TRBD1 (5 bases). Germline V gene data show CDR1 as MNHEY and CDR2 as SMNVEV (reference sequence). V lost 0 bases to trimming and J lost 5 bases, with 10 bases between them. The CDR3 is 14 residues long. The CDR3 DNA reads as TGTGCCAGCAGTTTATCGCGGGGGGGGACTGAAGCTTTCTTT. Its translation: CASSLSRGGTEAFF.